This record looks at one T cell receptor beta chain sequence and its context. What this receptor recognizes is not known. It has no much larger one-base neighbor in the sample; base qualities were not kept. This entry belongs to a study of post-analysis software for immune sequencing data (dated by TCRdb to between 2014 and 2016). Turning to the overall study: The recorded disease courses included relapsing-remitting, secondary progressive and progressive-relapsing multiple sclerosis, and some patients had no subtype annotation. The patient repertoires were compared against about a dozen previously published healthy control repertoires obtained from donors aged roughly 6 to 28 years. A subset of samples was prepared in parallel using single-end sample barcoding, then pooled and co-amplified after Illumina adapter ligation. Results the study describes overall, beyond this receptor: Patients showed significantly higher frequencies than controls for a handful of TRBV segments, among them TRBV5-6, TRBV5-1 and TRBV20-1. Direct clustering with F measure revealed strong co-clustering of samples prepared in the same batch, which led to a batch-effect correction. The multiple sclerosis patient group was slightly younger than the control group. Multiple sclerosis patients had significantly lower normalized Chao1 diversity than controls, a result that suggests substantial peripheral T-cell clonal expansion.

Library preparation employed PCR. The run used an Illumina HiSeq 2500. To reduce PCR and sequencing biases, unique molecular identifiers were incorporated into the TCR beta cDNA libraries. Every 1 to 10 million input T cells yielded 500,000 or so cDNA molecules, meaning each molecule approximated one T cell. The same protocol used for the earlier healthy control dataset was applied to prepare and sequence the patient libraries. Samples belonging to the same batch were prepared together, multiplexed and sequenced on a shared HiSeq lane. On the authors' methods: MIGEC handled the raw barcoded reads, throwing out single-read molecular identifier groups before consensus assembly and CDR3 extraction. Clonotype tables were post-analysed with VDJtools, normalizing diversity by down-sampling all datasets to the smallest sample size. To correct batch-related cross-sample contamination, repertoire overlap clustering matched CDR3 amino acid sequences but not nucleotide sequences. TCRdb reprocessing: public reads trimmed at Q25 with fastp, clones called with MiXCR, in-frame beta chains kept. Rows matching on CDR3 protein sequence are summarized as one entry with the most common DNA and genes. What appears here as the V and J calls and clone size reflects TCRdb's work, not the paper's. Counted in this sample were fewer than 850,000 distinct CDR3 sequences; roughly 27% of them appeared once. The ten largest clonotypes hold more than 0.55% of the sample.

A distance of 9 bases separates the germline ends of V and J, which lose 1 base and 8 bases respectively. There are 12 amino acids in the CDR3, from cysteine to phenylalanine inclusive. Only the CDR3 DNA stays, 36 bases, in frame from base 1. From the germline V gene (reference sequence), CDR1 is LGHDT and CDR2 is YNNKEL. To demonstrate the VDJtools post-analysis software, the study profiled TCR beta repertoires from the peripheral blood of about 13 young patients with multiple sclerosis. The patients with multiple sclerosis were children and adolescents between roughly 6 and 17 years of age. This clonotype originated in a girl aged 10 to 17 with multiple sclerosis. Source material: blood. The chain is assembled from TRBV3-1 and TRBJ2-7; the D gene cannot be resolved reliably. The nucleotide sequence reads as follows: TGTGCCAGCAGCCAAGGGCTAGGGAAGCAGTACTTC. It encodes CASSQGLGKQYF.